What follows is one T cell receptor (beta chain) and its context. This sample is part of a study of CD8+ T cells in alopecia areata. From alopecia areata patients, lesional scalp punch biopsies and peripheral blood were collected. A FACSAria was used to sort CD4+ and CD8+ T cells. These cells came from PBMCs. Losses at the gene ends were 0 bases for V and 4 bases for J; bases not matched to a gene: 3. From germline, CDR1 is SGHAT and CDR2 FQNNGV. This CDR3 region has 15 residues. Extracted RNA was reverse transcribed, and the resulting cDNA served as sequencing template. Produced via immunoSEQ multiplex PCR; TCRdb's table is partial and in-frame only. This repertoire shows about 64,000 clones, roughly 45% found once; its top ten account for roughly half.

The sample consisted of NKG2D-low CD8+ T cells sorted from blood. This chain joins TRBV11-2 and TRBJ2-7; 10 bases align to TRBD1. The source of this sequence is a human donor with alopecia areata. The CDR3 spells CASSLETGGLYEQYF. CDR3 coding DNA: TGTGCCAGCAGCTTAGAGACAGGGGGCTTGTACGAGCAGTACTTC.